One sample yielded the 31 T cell receptor beta chains listed below, sequenced in a study of shared clonotypes between healthy human individuals. The method was immunoSEQ multiplex PCR; TCRdb's version includes in-frame clones alone and lacks a portion of them. The profile covers about 490,000 clones, with about 80% appearing a single time and about 12% taken by the ten largest. Sequenced material: PBMCs. The receptor set was obtained from a middle-aged woman in good health. Some clones in this sample may be carry-over from other donors' samples.

V and J are TRBV18 and TRBJ2-7, with TRBD2 matching over 8 bases. This CDR3 contains 16 residues. V lost 0 bases, J lost 3 bases, and 7 bases stayed unmatched. Germline-derived CDR1 and CDR2 are KGHSH and LQKENI. CDR3: CASSPPLAGIGYEQYF. The CDR3 DNA sequence: TGTGCCAGCTCACCACCGTTAGCGGGAATAGGCTACGAGCAGTACTTC.

The chain couples TRBV27 to TRBJ1-2; tentatively, D is TRBD1 (5 bases). Germline-derived CDR1 and CDR2 are MNHEY and SMNVEV (reference sequence). Trimming removed 0 bases from V and 7 bases from J, with 12 bases in between. The length of the CDR3 is 14 residues. CDR3 loop: CASSLSPGLGGYTF. In DNA, the CDR3 is TGTGCCAGCAGTTTATCACCAGGGTTAGGTGGCTACACCTTC.

Details on this clone: The sample holds other DNA sequences that translate to the same CDR3. The rearrangement links TRBV5-1 to TRBJ2-5; D remains unclear. Trimming cost V 2 bases and J 5 bases, with 7 bases left between them. From germline, CDR1 is SGHRS and CDR2 YFSETQ. This CDR3 has 12 amino acids. The CDR3 nucleotides read TGCGCCAGCAGCTTACAAGGGGAGACCCAGTACTTC. It specifies CASSLQGETQYF.

V is TRBV15 and J is TRBJ2-1, with D tentatively TRBD1 (5 bases). The CDR3 totals 14 residues. The V and J ends lost 1 base and 6 bases respectively, with 10 bases between them. CDR1 LNHNV and CDR2 YYDKDF come from the germline V gene (reference sequence). CDR3 sequence: CATSRGRRGNEQFF. CDR3 coding DNA: TGTGCCACCAGCAGAGGGCGAAGGGGCAATGAGCAGTTCTTC.

The chain uses TRBV6-1 and TRBJ2-1; 8 bases agree with TRBD2. V trimming: 9 bases; J trimming: 4 bases; junction bases outside the gene matches: 8. This CDR3 is built from 14 residues. CDR1 and CDR2 from the germline V gene are MNHNS and SASEGT. CDR3 protein: CASVTSGPYNEQFF. The CDR3 nucleotides are TGTGCCAGTGTCACTAGCGGCCCTTACAATGAGCAGTTCTTC.

The J gene is TRBJ1-1, the V gene TRBV5-4, with D perhaps matching TRBD1 (6 bases). CDR1 SGHNT and CDR2 YYREEE come from the germline V gene (reference sequence). V shed 4 bases and J shed 0 bases, with 13 bases lying between them. The CDR3 has 15 amino acids. The CDR3 DNA reads as TGTGCCAGCAGCCCACCCCAGGGGCTGAACACTGAAGCTTTCTTT. This translates into CASSPPQGLNTEAFF.

Points on this clone: This likely came from a read error, as a far larger clone is one base away. The V gene is TRBV27, the J gene TRBJ1-1; maybe TRBD1 (6 bases). The CDR3 runs to 13 residues. Germline assignment: CDR1 MNHEY and CDR2 SMNVEV (reference sequence). V lost 4 bases and J lost 4, with 10 bases in between. The CDR3 DNA reads TGTGCCAGCAGTTCCACAGGGAGCACTGAAGCTTTCTTT. Amino acid sequence: CASSSTGSTEAFF.

The genes are TRBV10-3 and TRBJ1-5; 8 bases line up with TRBD1. V trimming: 2 bases; J trimming: 0 bases; junction bases outside the gene matches: 9. This CDR3 comprises 18 residues. CDR1 is ENHRY, CDR2 SYGVKD, per germline. The CDR3 bases are TGTGCCATCAGTGAGCGCAGGGGGCCGGTTTCTAGCAATCAGCCCCAGCATTTT. Amino acids: CAISERRGPVSSNQPQHF.

This clone was observed once. The rearrangement uses TRBV5-1 and TRBJ2-3; TRBD2 agrees at 14 bases. With 4 bases clipped from V and 2 bases from J, the junction kept 9 bases outside the gene matches. The CDR3 covers 18 residues. CDR1 and CDR2 (germline): SGHRS, YFSETQ. This CDR3 is CASSMTSGRAIATDTQYF. In nucleotides, the CDR3 is TGCGCCAGCAGCATGACTAGCGGGAGGGCCATCGCCACAGATACGCAGTATTTT.

The chain combines TRBV28 with TRBJ1-3; D is ambiguous. Germline values: CDR1 MDHEN, CDR2 SYDVKM. Trimming removed 6 bases from V and 7 bases from J, with 16 bases in between. There are 14 residues in the CDR3. CDR3 in amino acids: CASSNPSRWNTIYF. The CDR3 DNA is TGTGCCAGCAGCAACCCCTCTCGGTGGAACACCATATATTTT.

This clone has only one observation. The V call is TRBV6-6, the J call TRBJ1-1; D gene ambiguous. V was shortened by 6 bases and J by 0 bases, with 11 bases between the two germline ends. CDR3 length: 14 residues. Germline V lookup: CDR1 MNHNY, CDR2 SVGAGI (reference sequence). DNA for the CDR3: TGTGCCAGCAGACTGAACGGTTTGAACACTGAAGCTTTCTTT. Translation gives CASRLNGLNTEAFF.

The chain carries TRBV28 and TRBJ2-3, with TRBD2 as a possible D gene (5 bases). Trimming removed 6 bases at V and 2 bases at J, with 9 bases between. The CDR3 sequence is 13 residues long. CDR1 is MDHEN and CDR2 is SYDVKM in the germline V gene. The CDR3 sequence is CASRHDYTDTQYF. CDR3 DNA sequence: TGTGCCAGCAGGCACGACTACACAGATACGCAGTATTTT.

The table lists this clone with a few counts. The J gene is TRBJ2-5, the V gene TRBV10-2, with TRBD2 matching over 11 bases. J gave up 4 bases and V 4 bases, and 8 bases lay outside the gene matches. The germline V gene has CDR1 WSHSY and CDR2 SAAADI. CDR3 size: 16 residues. The CDR3 DNA reads as TGCGCCAGCAGTGCCCTACTAGCGGGAGAAGGAGAGACCCAGTACTTC. Its translation: CASSALLAGEGETQYF.

This sequence joins TRBV5-1 and TRBJ2-2, with TRBD2 matching over 12 bases. V trimming: 4 bases; J trimming: 6 bases; junction bases outside the gene matches: 4. This CDR3 has 15 amino acids. CDR1 and CDR2 from the germline V gene are SGHRS and YFSETQ. CDR3 DNA: TGCGCCAGCAGCCCTAGCGGGAGGGCTCCCGGGGAGCTGTTTTTT. As protein: CASSPSGRAPGELFF.

The CDR3 reads CASSLGRDPNTEAFF. The DNA of the CDR3 is TGCGCCAGCAGCTTGGGGAGGGATCCTAACACTGAAGCTTTCTTT. The chain has TRBV5-1 and TRBJ1-1, with D uncertain. The CDR3 contains 15 residues. Per the germline V gene, CDR1 is SGHRS and CDR2 is YFSETQ. V was pared by 0 bases and J by 2 bases, with 11 bases between.

This chain connects TRBV18 to TRBJ2-2; D remains ambiguous. The CDR3 consists of 12 residues. V was cut by 5 bases and J by 3 bases, with 4 bases left in between. CDR1 and CDR2 from the germline V gene are KGHSH and LQKENI. The CDR3: CASSGDTGELFF. The CDR3 DNA is TGTGCCAGCTCAGGGGACACCGGGGAGCTGTTTTTT.

This clone came up once. The J gene is TRBJ2-1, the V gene TRBV7-9; D is possibly TRBD1 or TRBD2 (6 bases each). V dropped 3 bases and J dropped 9 bases, with 15 bases sitting between them. Germline assignment: CDR1 SEHNR and CDR2 FQNEAQ (reference sequence). The CDR3 runs to 14 residues. The CDR3 sequence is CASSFRSSGAEQFF. Here the CDR3 DNA reads TGTGCCAGCAGCTTCCGGTCGTCGGGGGCTGAGCAGTTCTTC.

The gene calls are TRBV30 and TRBJ2-2, with TRBD2 matching 11 bases. CDR3 length: 15 residues. The V gene's germline CDR1 is GTSNPN and CDR2 SVGIG (reference sequence). J lost 6 bases, V lost 4 bases, and 7 bases had no gene match. The CDR3 DNA reads TGTGCCTGGACTTCTAGCGGGAGGTCGTCCGGGGAGCTGTTTTTT. This codes for CAWTSSGRSSGELFF.

This clone has only one observation. A single base is all that separates this from a far larger clone, so a read error is likely. The V call is TRBV5-1, the J call TRBJ1-2; tentative D call: TRBD1 (6 bases). CDR3 length: 13 residues. The germline V and J ends were trimmed by 5 bases and 1 base, with 9 bases remaining between them. From germline, CDR1 is SGHRS and CDR2 YFSETQ. The CDR3 reads CASRAGDNYGYTF. CDR3 in DNA: TGCGCCAGCAGGGCAGGGGATAACTATGGCTACACCTTC.

This chain connects TRBV7-3 to TRBJ2-6; 7 bases fit TRBD2. Trimming at V came to 2 bases and at J to 9 bases, leaving 10 bases not matched to a gene. This CDR3 has 16 amino acids. Germline V CDR1 and CDR2: SGHTA, FQGTGA. In DNA, the CDR3 is TGTGCCAGCAGCTTAGCCCCTACAAGGGAGGGCAACGTCCTGACTTTC. Protein: CASSLAPTREGNVLTF.

The sample holds many counts of this clone. The chain is built from TRBV6-4 and TRBJ2-1; D unresolved. Germline lookup yields CDR1 MRHNA and CDR2 SNTAGT. V was cut by 0 bases and J by 3 bases, with 9 bases left in between. This CDR3 is 15 amino acids long. CDR3 bases: TGTGCCAGCAGTGACTCGGTTGGGGACTACAATGAGCAGTTCTTC. Protein product: CASSDSVGDYNEQFF.

This chain connects TRBV11-2 to TRBJ2-3, with 7 positions matching TRBD1. V was pared by 5 bases and J by 6 bases, with 5 bases of the junction left unmatched. The CDR3 is 13 amino acids. Germline assignment: CDR1 SGHAT and CDR2 FQNNGV. CDR3 region: CASSKTGWDTQYF. The CDR3 DNA follows: TGTGCCAGCAGCAAGACAGGGTGGGATACGCAGTATTTT.

V and J are TRBV2 and TRBJ1-2; D may be TRBD1 (5 bases). The V end was cut by 4 bases, the J end by 8 bases, with 20 bases between. Germline lookup yields CDR1 SNHLY and CDR2 FYNNEI. The CDR3 has 15 amino acids. CDR3 in DNA: TGTGCCAGCAGTGGAACAGGTAGTGGAACGGTCGGCTACACCTTC. Protein sequence: CASSGTGSGTVGYTF.

The sample holds a few counts of this clone. The chain is built from TRBV28 and TRBJ2-5; possibly TRBD1 or TRBD2 for D (8 bases each). The CDR3 consists of 19 residues. Germline-derived CDR1 and CDR2 are MDHEN and SYDVKM. The CDR3 DNA follows: TGTTGTGGGACTAGAGGACAGGGTGGGCCTCCCAGCTGCGGAGAGACCCAGTACTTC. This translates into CCGTRGQGGPPSCGETQYF. Full variable domain (outside the CDR3, taken from reference TRBV28 and TRBJ2-5): DVKVTQSSRYLVKRTGEKVFLECVQDMDHENMFWYRQDPGLGLRLIYFSYDVKMKEKGDIPEGYSVSREKKERFSLILESASTNQTSMYLCCGTRGQGGPPSCGETQYFGPGTRLLVL.

The chain recombines TRBV7-3 with TRBJ2-1; 11 bases are a match to TRBD2. This CDR3 is 16 amino acids long. Germline V gene data show CDR1 as SGHTA and CDR2 as FQGTGA. J lost 8 bases, V lost 2 bases, and 8 bases had no gene match. The CDR3 protein is CASSLATSGSIDEQFF. For the CDR3, the DNA is TGTGCCAGCAGCTTAGCTACTAGCGGGAGCATCGATGAGCAGTTCTTC.

A remark on this clone: The sample has other DNA sequences that encode this CDR3 too. J is TRBJ2-7 and V is TRBV7-9, with TRBD1 matching over 7 bases. Losses at the gene ends were 4 bases for V and 4 bases for J; bases not matched to a gene: 4. Looked up from germline, CDR1 is SEHNR and CDR2 is FQNEAQ (reference sequence). This CDR3 region has 13 residues. CDR3 region: CASSSQGIYEQYF. The CDR3 nucleotides are TGTGCCAGCAGCTCACAGGGGATTTACGAGCAGTACTTC.

V is TRBV28 and J is TRBJ2-7; D could derive from TRBD1 or TRBD2 (5 bases each). Germline CDR1 MDHEN, CDR2 SYDVKM. CDR3 length: 14 amino acids. V was trimmed by 8 bases and J by 8 bases, leaving 22 bases between them. The CDR3 coding sequence is TGTGCCAGCGGGCCCCCTGGGACCCGACAAAAGCAGTACTTC. This sequence encodes CASGPPGTRQKQYF.

This clone was detected only a few times. V gene TRBV28 combines with J gene TRBJ2-1; no definite D call. This CDR3 comprises 12 residues. The V gene's germline CDR1 is MDHEN and CDR2 SYDVKM. V was pared by 10 bases and J by 6 bases, with 13 bases between. Here the CDR3 reads CATKGPVNEQFF. Here the CDR3 DNA reads TGTGCCACCAAAGGGCCCGTCAATGAGCAGTTCTTC.

The chain is built from TRBV7-2 and TRBJ1-2; 9 bases are a match to TRBD1. The CDR3 length is 17 residues. The V segment lost 1 base and the J segment 0 bases; nucleotides outside the gene matches: 6. Germline CDR1 is SGHTA and CDR2 is FQGNSA. The CDR3 nucleotides are TGTGCCAGCAGCTTAGAACCTTGGGACAGGGCTAACTATGGCTACACCTTC. Its protein is CASSLEPWDRANYGYTF.

The rearrangement links TRBV27 to TRBJ2-1; D unresolved. Looked up from germline, CDR1 is MNHEY and CDR2 is SMNVEV (reference sequence). This CDR3 region has 13 residues. Trimming took off 0 bases at V and 8 bases at J, with 8 bases between the two ends. The CDR3 nucleotides read TGTGCCAGCAGTTTATCGGTGGGTGATGAGCAGTTCTTC. Amino acids: CASSLSVGDEQFF.

This clone was picked up a small number of times. The chain employs TRBV18 and TRBJ2-5; D is undetermined. Trimming pared 1 base from V and 0 bases from J, leaving 6 bases between. The CDR3 consists of 14 residues. In germline, CDR1 is KGHSH, CDR2 LQKENI. Here the CDR3 DNA reads TGTGCCAGCTCACCACGGACCCACCAAGAGACCCAGTACTTC. Translation: CASSPRTHQETQYF.